These T cell receptor beta chains were read from a single sample in a study of blood T cell repertoires in COVID-19. Generated by immunoSEQ multiplex PCR, the TCRdb table keeps only in-frame clones and is missing some. The sample lists about 250,000 clones; approximately 90% were seen once. The specimen sequenced was PBMCs or T cells enriched from blood (not recorded which). The receptor set was obtained from a middle-aged man who had recovered from COVID-19. The CDR3 runs from the conserved cysteine through the conserved F or W. Each record gives: V gene, J gene, D gene, CDR3 protein. A D gene is named only where the DNA matches it firmly.

TRBV19	TRBJ2-1	.	CASSIQDSVWFF
TRBV19	TRBJ1-6	TRBD1	CASSQDRVMDSPLHF
TRBV19	TRBJ1-5	.	CASSITNGRAQPQHF
TRBV3-1/TRBV3-2	TRBJ2-1	.	CASSPQPASGPPGNEQFF
TRBV7-9	TRBJ1-3	.	CASSLMSSGNTIYF
TRBV3-1/TRBV3-2	TRBJ2-5	TRBD2	CASSQVGTSGGLPYQETQYF
TRBV19	TRBJ2-2	TRBD1	CASTPGQANTGELFF
TRBV10-3	TRBJ1-4	.	CAISDGRGNEKLFF
TRBV14	TRBJ1-3	.	CASSYTRVSGNTIYF
TRBV15	TRBJ1-5	.	CATSRDSVTEPQHF
TRBV25-1	TRBJ2-7	TRBD1	CASSEDGRGTYEQYF
TRBV5-1	TRBJ2-5	TRBD2	CASSWGGLAGPAVETQYF
TRBV14	TRBJ2-1	.	CASSQVDRYNEQFF
TRBV3-1/TRBV3-2	TRBJ2-7	.	CASSPTSYEQYF
TRBV4-3	TRBJ2-1	.	CASSQVASLSSYNEQFF
TRBV28	TRBJ2-1	.	CASSLWGTGASAYNEQFF
TRBV27	TRBJ1-5	.	CASSPGWSQPQHF
TRBV7-9	TRBJ2-7	TRBD1	CASRDGQGNTYEQYF
TRBV6-5	TRBJ2-5	.	CASSPVLGGSETQYF
TRBV12-3/TRBV12-4	TRBJ1-1	.	CASTGLGTEAFF
TRBV3-1/TRBV3-2	TRBJ1-5	.	CASSQGTGGNQPQHF
TRBV9	TRBJ2-7	.	CASRAKLSRPGGGLAQYF
TRBV5-1	TRBJ1-2	.	CASSLAGEIGYTF
TRBV4-1	TRBJ1-2	.	CASSPAGGYSYGYTF
TRBV7-2	TRBJ1-2	TRBD1	CASSAGTGYGYTF
TRBV5-1	TRBJ2-3	TRBD2	CASSIGLANTDTQYF
TRBV5-1	TRBJ2-1	.	CASSLDGSRYNEQFF
TRBV19	TRBJ2-7	TRBD1	CASSNDRGTVYEQYF
TRBV7-9	TRBJ2-7	TRBD2	CASSLRTSGVGAYEQYF
TRBV18	TRBJ2-3	.	CASSPSDSGADTQYF
TRBV6-5	TRBJ2-7	TRBD2	CASNGLTSGIDEQYF
TRBV6-6	TRBJ1-5	.	CASSYSESGNQPQHF
TRBV30	TRBJ1-4	TRBD1	CAWGSGLGQRKLFF
TRBV27	TRBJ1-3	.	CASSGGIGGNTIYF
TRBV2	TRBJ2-5	TRBD1	CASSPRTGVVETQYF
TRBV6-1	TRBJ1-2	.	CASSETFSTAYGYTF
TRBV11-3	TRBJ2-3	.	CASSRIVGTQYF
TRBV6-2/TRBV6-3	TRBJ1-2	TRBD1	CASSQDRGTNYGYTF
TRBV6-1	TRBJ2-7	TRBD2	CASSDPGLAGVEQYF
TRBV28	TRBJ1-5	.	CASKSRVYQPQHF
TRBV19	TRBJ2-1	TRBD1	CASSTTGGGRGITNEQFF
TRBV5-1	TRBJ1-5	.	CASSLYSNQPQHF
TRBV6-4	TRBJ1-5	TRBD1	CASSDRTGGWQPQHF
TRBV2	TRBJ1-5	.	CASTSGEGQPQHF
TRBV5-1	TRBJ2-7	TRBD2	CASSSRGTSGRALYEQYF